The 9 T cell receptor beta chains below were found in one sample sequenced in a study of OX40 agonist ivuxolimab in advanced cancers. Generated by immunoSEQ multiplex PCR, the TCRdb table keeps only in-frame clones and is missing some. The data hold tens of thousands of clones, with roughly 92% observed a single time. Source: CD4+ or CD8+ T cells sorted from blood, taken in a trial of the OX40 agonist ivuxolimab. The receptors come from an adult with an advanced solid tumor such as melanoma, head and neck, liver or kidney cancer.

The chain joins TRBV11-2 to TRBJ2-7; 10 bases fit TRBD1. The CDR3 has 15 amino acids. CDR1 and CDR2 from the germline V gene are SGHAT and FQNNGV. Losses at the gene ends were 5 bases for V and 2 bases for J; bases not matched to a gene: 6. The CDR3 sequence is CASSQSGTGAYEQYF. The CDR3 bases are TGTGCCAGCAGCCAATCCGGGACAGGGGCCTACGAGCAGTACTTC.

This chain uses TRBV18 with TRBJ2-1, with 13 bases lining up with TRBD2. CDR1 is KGHSH and CDR2 is LQKENI in the germline V gene. This CDR3 has 15 residues. Germline trimming cut 4 bases from V and 6 bases from J; bases unmatched to any gene: 3. CDR3 nucleotides: TGTGCCAGCTCACAAGGACTAGCGGGAGTCAATGAGCAGTTCTTC. Its protein product is CASSQGLAGVNEQFF.

This clone was seen once. This chain joins TRBV21-1 and TRBJ2-7; the DNA was not compared with TRBD2, the D call given in the table. TRBV21-1 is deemed a pseudogene. The CDR3 consists of 16 residues. This CDR3 reads CASPGTSVQPGYEQYF. The CDR3 region has the DNA TGTGCCAGCCCAGGGACTAGCGTCCAACCTGGCTACGAGCAGTACTTC.

CDR3 DNA sequence: TGCGCCAGCAGCCAAGCCCGGGCCCTAAATCAGCCCCAGCATTTT. Its translation: CASSQARALNQPQHF. The rearrangement uses TRBV4-1 and TRBJ1-5, with D unclear. V was shortened by 1 base and J by 4 bases, with 11 bases between the two germline ends. The germline V gene encodes CDR1 MGHRA and CDR2 YSYEKL. This CDR3 contains 15 residues.

The CDR3 is CASSVATTYRTSTDTQYF. As DNA, the CDR3 is TGTGCCAGCAGTGTTGCTACCACTTACAGAACTAGCACAGATACGCAGTATTTT. This sequence joins TRBV2 and TRBJ2-3; D gene uncertain. Germline V gene lookup returns CDR1 SNHLY and CDR2 FYNNEI. V was trimmed by 4 bases and J by 0 bases, leaving 20 bases between them. CDR3 length: 18 amino acids.

The chain uses TRBV29-1 and TRBJ1-2; no clear D gene. The V and J ends lost 1 base and 6 bases respectively, with 15 bases between them. Looked up from germline, CDR1 is SQVTM and CDR2 is ANQGSEA. The CDR3 is made up of 14 amino acids. The CDR3 loop reads CSVEGTLYSDGYTF. The CDR3 region has the DNA TGCAGCGTTGAAGGAACTTTGTATAGCGATGGCTACACCTTC. Based on the CDR3 plus reference TRBV29-1 and TRBJ1-2, the full variable domain is SAVISQKPSRDICQRGTSLTIQCQVDSQVTMMFWYRQQPGQSLTLIATANQGSEATYESGFVIDKFPISRPNLTFSTLTVSNMSPEDSSIYLCSVEGTLYSDGYTFGSGTRLTVV.

This chain connects TRBV6-4 to TRBJ2-2, with D possibly being TRBD2 (5 bases). The V gene's germline CDR1 is MRHNA and CDR2 SNTAGT. The germline V and J ends were trimmed by 3 bases and 3 bases, with 5 bases remaining between them. The CDR3 sequence is 13 residues long. The CDR3 DNA is TGTGCCAGCAGTGAGCGGGACACCGGGGAGCTGTTTTTT. Translating gives CASSERDTGELFF.

The chain is built from TRBV9 and TRBJ1-3; D not resolved. This CDR3 comprises 15 residues. Trimming removed 0 bases at V and 0 bases at J, with 7 bases between. Germline CDR1 reads SGDLS; CDR2 reads YYNGEE. CDR3 nucleotide sequence: TGTGCCAGCAGCGTAGGCTCCAGCTCTGGAAACACCATATATTTT. Residues: CASSVGSSSGNTIYF.

The V and J genes are TRBV6-6 and TRBJ2-5; a possible D gene is TRBD2 (6 bases). The CDR3 contains 16 residues. V was trimmed by 1 base and J by 5 bases, leaving 17 bases between them. CDR1 MNHNY and CDR2 SVGAGI come from the germline V gene (reference sequence). CDR3 sequence (DNA): TGTGCCAGCAGTTACTTCGACGGGAGTCTGCGGGAGACCCAGTACTTC. It translates to CASSYFDGSLRETQYF.